Presented here are 25 T cell receptor beta chains from one specimen sequenced in a study of blood T cell repertoires in COVID-19. Clones were read by immunoSEQ multiplex PCR, and TCRdb kept only the in-frame ones, dropping some. The table has about 160,000 clones, 70% to 90% seen once. Sample: peripheral blood. Receptors were obtained from a man in his fifties with active or convalescent COVID-19.

The chain joins TRBV20-1 to TRBJ1-2; no firm D call. V was trimmed by 3 bases and J by 3 bases, leaving 8 bases between them. The CDR3 is made up of 12 amino acids. Germline-derived CDR1 and CDR2 are DFQATT and SNEGSKA (reference sequence). CDR3 loop: CSASSPHYGYTF. CDR3 nucleotides: TGCAGTGCTAGTAGCCCCCACTATGGCTACACCTTC.

The V call is TRBV6-4, the J call TRBJ2-1; a weak D match, TRBD2 (7 bases). Between the trimmed V and J ends, which lost 7 bases and 0 bases, there was a span of 16 bases. The V gene's germline CDR1 is MRHNA and CDR2 SNTAGT. The CDR3 has 16 residues. As DNA, the CDR3 is TGTGCCAGCAAATCCGAGGGGGGGCACTCCTACAATGAGCAGTTCTTC. Translated, it gives CASKSEGGHSYNEQFF.

The chain is built from TRBV18 and TRBJ2-3; TRBD2 agrees at 11 bases. CDR3 length equals 18 residues. With V trimmed by 6 bases and J by 4 bases, 15 bases remained unmatched. The germline CDR1 and CDR2 sequences are KGHSH and LQKENI. CDR3 nucleotides: TGTGCCAGCTCCCTGACCATGCTAGCGGGAGGAAACTCAGATACGCAGTATTTT. It yields the protein CASSLTMLAGGNSDTQYF.

The rearrangement joins TRBV5-1 to TRBJ1-2; TRBD1 might be the D (5 bases). The length of the CDR3 is 14 residues. The ends were cut back, 4 bases at V and 3 bases at J, with 13 bases in the middle. Germline loops: CDR1 SGHRS, CDR2 YFSETQ. CDR3 sequence reads: CASSLPTAYYGYTF. The CDR3 DNA reads as TGCGCCAGCAGCCTCCCGACAGCTTACTATGGCTACACCTTC.

The chain carries TRBV3-1 (or the pseudogene TRBV3-2) and TRBJ1-5; D remains unclear. The CDR3 length is 14 residues. V was shortened by 4 bases and J by 4 bases, with 11 bases between the two germline ends. Germline-derived CDR1 and CDR2 are LGHDT and YNNKEL (reference sequence). CDR3 nucleotide sequence: TGTGCCAGCAGCCCCCTCGGGTGGAATCAGCCCCAGCATTTT. It is translated as CASSPLGWNQPQHF.

The chain links TRBV19 to TRBJ2-5, with 9 bases matching TRBD1. This CDR3 spans 16 amino acids. With V trimmed by 6 bases and J by 4 bases, 12 bases remained unmatched. Germline V gene lookup returns CDR1 LNHDA and CDR2 SQIVND (reference sequence). The CDR3 region is CASSQRAGQGLETQYF. CDR3 bases: TGTGCCAGTAGCCAACGAGCGGGACAGGGTCTAGAGACCCAGTACTTC.

The V call is TRBV19, the J call TRBJ2-7; TRBD2 matches at 9 bases. This CDR3 spans 15 amino acids. Losses at the gene ends were 9 bases for V and 2 bases for J; bases not matched to a gene: 11. CDR1 is LNHDA, CDR2 SQIVND, per germline (reference sequence). The CDR3, as DNA: TGTGCCAGCACCTTGGTAGCGGGAGAGACCTACGAGCAGTACTTC. Its translation: CASTLVAGETYEQYF.

This clone was detected only once. The rearrangement links TRBV6-6 to TRBJ2-7, with 10 bases identical to TRBD1. J lost 3 bases, V lost 6 bases, and 8 bases had no gene match. Germline V CDR1 and CDR2: MNHNY, SVGAGI (reference sequence). This CDR3 has 15 residues. The CDR3 sequence is CASRRSTGGDYEQYF. The CDR3 DNA reads TGTGCCAGCAGGCGCTCGACAGGGGGCGACTACGAGCAGTACTTC.

The CDR3, as DNA: TGTGCCAGCAGCCAAAAGGGGGCATGGGAGACCCAGTACTTC. This translates into CASSQKGAWETQYF. V and J are TRBV3-1 (or the pseudogene TRBV3-2) and TRBJ2-5; 7 bases match TRBD1. There are 14 residues in the CDR3. Germline loops: CDR1 LGHDT, CDR2 YNNKEL (reference sequence). Trimming at V came to 2 bases and at J to 5 bases, leaving 5 bases not matched to a gene.

This clone was counted only a few times. The J gene is TRBJ1-5, the V gene TRBV5-1; 12 bases are a match to TRBD1. Germline V gene lookup returns CDR1 SGHRS and CDR2 YFSETQ. The CDR3 runs to 16 residues. Trimming took 4 bases from V and 7 from J; bases not matched to a gene: 9. The CDR3 loop reads CASSLGTGGAGQPQHF. CDR3 nucleotide sequence: TGCGCCAGCAGCCTGGGGACAGGGGGCGCCGGGCAGCCCCAGCATTTT.

This chain links TRBV3-1 (or the pseudogene TRBV3-2) with TRBJ2-7; 7 bases are a match to TRBD1. V dropped 5 bases and J dropped 0; count of bases not matched to a gene: 7. The CDR3 sequence is 15 residues long. Germline values: CDR1 LGHDT, CDR2 YNNKEL (reference sequence). The CDR3 spells CASSGRDRSSYEQYF. The CDR3 bases are TGTGCCAGCAGCGGACGGGACAGAAGCTCCTACGAGCAGTACTTC.

The V gene is TRBV7-6, the J gene TRBJ2-4, with TRBD1 as a possible D gene (5 bases). The germline CDR1 and CDR2 sequences are SGHVS and FNYEAQ. The CDR3 sequence is 16 residues long. V lost 1 base, J lost 13 bases, and 23 bases lay in between. Here the CDR3 reads CASSLEGQGPYAPQYF. The CDR3, as DNA: TGTGCCAGCAGCTTAGAAGGACAAGGGCCCTACGCGCCCCAGTACTTC.

The chain links TRBV12-2 to TRBJ1-5; the table gives TRBD1 as D, unverified against the DNA. TRBV12-2 constitutes a pseudogene. This CDR3 comprises 15 residues. CDR3 region: CASRRRQGGNQPQHF. In DNA, the CDR3 is TGTGCAAGTCGCCGCCGACAGGGTGGAAATCAGCCCCAGCATTTT.

The J gene is TRBJ1-1, the V gene TRBV28, with D tentatively TRBD1 (5 bases). The CDR3 has 15 amino acids. The germline V gene has CDR1 MDHEN and CDR2 SYDVKM. Trimming removed 6 bases from V and 8 bases from J, with 22 bases in between. The CDR3 region has the DNA TGTGCCAGCAGATCCGGGGGGAGGGGAGAACACGAAGCTTTCTTT. It encodes CASRSGGRGEHEAFF.

This CDR3 reads CASSPTGGPNSPLHF. CDR3 in DNA: TGTGCCAGCAGTCCCACAGGGGGCCCGAATTCACCCCTCCACTTT. The rearrangement links TRBV6-5 to TRBJ1-6; 9 bases line up with TRBD1. V lost 5 bases to trimming and J lost 7 bases; unmatched junction nucleotides: 6. Germline V CDR1 and CDR2: MNHEY, SVGAGI. This CDR3 is 15 amino acids long.

The chain employs TRBV28 and TRBJ2-1; 12 bases match TRBD2. This CDR3 is 16 amino acids long. Per germline, CDR1 MDHEN and CDR2 SYDVKM. Unmatched junction bases numbered 6, after V lost 6 bases and J lost 3 bases. DNA for the CDR3: TGTGCCAGCAGCGAAAGGACTAGCGGGGACTACAATGAGCAGTTCTTC. Encoded protein: CASSERTSGDYNEQFF.

This clone was seen a handful of times. The genes are TRBV7-8 and TRBJ2-7; TRBD1 agrees at 7 bases. Losses at the gene ends were 5 bases for V and 4 bases for J; bases not matched to a gene: 2. This CDR3 has 12 residues. Germline CDR1 and CDR2: SGHVS and FQNEAQ. The CDR3 region is CASSRTGYEQYF. CDR3 nucleotide sequence: TGTGCCAGCAGCAGGACAGGTTACGAGCAGTACTTC.

This sequence joins TRBV4-1 and TRBJ2-4, with D hard to call. CDR1 is MGHRA and CDR2 is YSYEKL in the germline V gene. Trimming pared 1 base from V and 4 bases from J, leaving 14 bases between. The CDR3 covers 16 residues. This chain's CDR3 is CASSQGAAKTKNIQYF. DNA of the CDR3: TGCGCCAGCAGCCAAGGTGCTGCTAAAACGAAAAACATTCAGTACTTC.

This rearrangement joins TRBV20-1 to TRBJ1-1, with TRBD1 as a possible D gene (5 bases). The CDR3 is 11 residues long. CDR1 is DFQATT, CDR2 SNEGSKA, per germline (reference sequence). V lost 6 bases and J 6 bases, leaving 11 bases between the germline ends. The CDR3 sequence is CSAWRGSEAFF. CDR3 bases: TGCAGTGCCTGGCGGGGCTCTGAAGCTTTCTTT.

The chain joins TRBV7-8 to TRBJ1-1, with 8 bases identical to TRBD1. With V trimmed by 5 bases and J by 1 base, 3 bases remained unmatched. The CDR3 runs to 14 residues. CDR1 is SGHVS and CDR2 is FQNEAQ in the germline V gene. The CDR3 bases are TGTGCCAGCAGCCAGGGGACAGGGAACACTGAAGCTTTCTTT. Translated: CASSQGTGNTEAFF.

V gene TRBV6-5 combines with J gene TRBJ2-7; TRBD2 matches 7 bases. V was clipped by 10 bases and J by 8 bases; unmatched bases: 11. This CDR3 contains 12 residues. Germline V gene data show CDR1 as MNHEY and CDR2 as SVGAGI. The CDR3 reads CATISGTKKQYF. The CDR3 DNA reads TGTGCCACCATTTCCGGGACTAAAAAGCAGTACTTC.

This chain uses TRBV19 with TRBJ1-3; TRBD1 aligns across 9 bases. V was pared by 4 bases and J by 8 bases, with 9 bases of the junction left unmatched. Germline values: CDR1 LNHDA, CDR2 SQIVND (reference sequence). This CDR3 is built from 15 residues. CDR3 nucleotide sequence: TGTGCCAGTAGTACCACGGGACAGGGTTTAGACACCATATATTTT. Its protein is CASSTTGQGLDTIYF.

This clone came up once. The chain uses TRBV9 and TRBJ2-1, with TRBD2 matching over 7 bases. Trimming at V came to 0 bases and at J to 0 bases, leaving 6 bases not matched to a gene. The CDR3 extends over 17 amino acids. CDR1 SGDLS and CDR2 YYNGEE come from the germline V gene. CDR3 sequence: CASSVAGGSYSYNEQFF. Here the CDR3 DNA reads TGTGCCAGCAGCGTAGCGGGGGGATCCTACTCCTACAATGAGCAGTTCTTC.

The V call is TRBV9, the J call TRBJ1-1; a possible D gene is TRBD1 (6 bases). CDR3 size: 14 residues. The V end was cut by 7 bases, the J end by 1 base, with 14 bases between. CDR1 is SGDLS, CDR2 YYNGEE, per germline. The CDR3 loop reads CASVRGGSNTEAFF. CDR3 nucleotides: TGTGCCAGCGTCCGAGGGGGATCGAACACTGAAGCTTTCTTT.

The chain has TRBV3-1 (or the pseudogene TRBV3-2) and TRBJ2-7; 7 positions agree with TRBD2. The CDR3 is made up of 14 amino acids. Germline V gene lookup returns CDR1 LGHDT and CDR2 YNNKEL (reference sequence). V gave up 2 bases and J gave up 5 bases; unmatched junction bases: 6. The CDR3 sequence is CASSQNREAHEQYF. CDR3 nucleotides: TGTGCCAGCAGCCAAAACCGGGAGGCGCACGAGCAGTACTTC.